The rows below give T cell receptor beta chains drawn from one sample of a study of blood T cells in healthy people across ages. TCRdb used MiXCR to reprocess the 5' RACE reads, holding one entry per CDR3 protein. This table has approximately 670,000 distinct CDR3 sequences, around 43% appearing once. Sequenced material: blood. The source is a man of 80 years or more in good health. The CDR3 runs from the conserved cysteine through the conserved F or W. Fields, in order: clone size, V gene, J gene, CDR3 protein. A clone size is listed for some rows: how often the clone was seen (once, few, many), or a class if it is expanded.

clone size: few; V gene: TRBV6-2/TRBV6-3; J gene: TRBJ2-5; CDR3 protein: CASRPTSQETQYF
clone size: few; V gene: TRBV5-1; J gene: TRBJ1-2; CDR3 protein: CASSLVEGYGYTF
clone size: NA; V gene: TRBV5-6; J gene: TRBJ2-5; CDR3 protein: CASSLGVRDRERETQYF
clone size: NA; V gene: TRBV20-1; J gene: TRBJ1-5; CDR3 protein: CSAIRDRVSQPQHF
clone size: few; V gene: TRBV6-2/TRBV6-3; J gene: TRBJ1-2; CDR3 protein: CASSYGGQSHYGYTF
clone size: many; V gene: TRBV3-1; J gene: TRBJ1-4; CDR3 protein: CASSTRDRSNNEKLFF
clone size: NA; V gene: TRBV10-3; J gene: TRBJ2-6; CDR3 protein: CAISETSSGANVLTF
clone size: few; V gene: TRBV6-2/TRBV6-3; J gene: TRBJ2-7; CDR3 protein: CASSYSGQLTYEQYF
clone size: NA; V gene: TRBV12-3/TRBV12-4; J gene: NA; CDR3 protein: CASSQRQAFDYEQYF
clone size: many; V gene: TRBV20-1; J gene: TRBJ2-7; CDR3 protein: CSARDRDRGTYEQYF
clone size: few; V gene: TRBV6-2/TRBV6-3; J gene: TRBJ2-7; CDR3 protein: CASSKTVEEQYF
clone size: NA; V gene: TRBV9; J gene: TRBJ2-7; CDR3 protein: CASSVDRDSYEQYF
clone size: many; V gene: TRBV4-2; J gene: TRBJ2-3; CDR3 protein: CASSRAGGQLDTQYF
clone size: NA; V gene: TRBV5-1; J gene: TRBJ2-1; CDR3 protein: CASSSGLAGSSYNEQFF
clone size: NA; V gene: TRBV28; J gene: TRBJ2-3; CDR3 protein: CASSFRLAGGTDTQYF
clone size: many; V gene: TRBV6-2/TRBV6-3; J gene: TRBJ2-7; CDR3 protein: CASSQNRDEQYF
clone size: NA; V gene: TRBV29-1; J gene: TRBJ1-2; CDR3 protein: CSVEIGWDGYTF
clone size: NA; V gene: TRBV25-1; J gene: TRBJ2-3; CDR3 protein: CASSGPGNSLADTQYF